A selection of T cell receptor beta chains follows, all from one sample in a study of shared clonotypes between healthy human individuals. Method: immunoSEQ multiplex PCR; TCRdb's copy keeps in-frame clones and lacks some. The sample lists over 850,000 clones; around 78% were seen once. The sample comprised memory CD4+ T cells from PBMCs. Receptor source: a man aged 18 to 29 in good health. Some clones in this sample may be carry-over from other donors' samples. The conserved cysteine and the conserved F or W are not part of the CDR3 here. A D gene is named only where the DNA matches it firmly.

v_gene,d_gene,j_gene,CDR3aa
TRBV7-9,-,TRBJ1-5,ASSLSRDQPQH
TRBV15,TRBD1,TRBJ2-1,ATRGTAYNEQF
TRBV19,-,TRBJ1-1,ATRMSPSQAGNTEAF
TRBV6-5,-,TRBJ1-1,ASSSRGGVNTEAF
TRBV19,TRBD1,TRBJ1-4,ASAGQGVGEKLF
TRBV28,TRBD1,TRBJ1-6,ASSLQDRAINSPLH
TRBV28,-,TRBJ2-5,ASSADRQVWQETQY
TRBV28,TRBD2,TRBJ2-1,ASSLPTSGSNEQF
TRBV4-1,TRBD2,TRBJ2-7,ASSQGGSIYEQY
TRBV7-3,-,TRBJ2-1,ASRPAGTYNEQF
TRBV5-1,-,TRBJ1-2,ASSDRDGNYGYT
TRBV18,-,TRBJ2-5,ASSVRRYQETQY
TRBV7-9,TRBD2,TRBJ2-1,ASSFSGSGSSYNEQF
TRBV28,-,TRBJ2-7,ASRGTGTESYEQY
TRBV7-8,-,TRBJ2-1,ASSLLRGSYNEQF
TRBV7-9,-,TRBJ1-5,ASSLVGGQPQH
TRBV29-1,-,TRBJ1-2,SVGDTGYGYT